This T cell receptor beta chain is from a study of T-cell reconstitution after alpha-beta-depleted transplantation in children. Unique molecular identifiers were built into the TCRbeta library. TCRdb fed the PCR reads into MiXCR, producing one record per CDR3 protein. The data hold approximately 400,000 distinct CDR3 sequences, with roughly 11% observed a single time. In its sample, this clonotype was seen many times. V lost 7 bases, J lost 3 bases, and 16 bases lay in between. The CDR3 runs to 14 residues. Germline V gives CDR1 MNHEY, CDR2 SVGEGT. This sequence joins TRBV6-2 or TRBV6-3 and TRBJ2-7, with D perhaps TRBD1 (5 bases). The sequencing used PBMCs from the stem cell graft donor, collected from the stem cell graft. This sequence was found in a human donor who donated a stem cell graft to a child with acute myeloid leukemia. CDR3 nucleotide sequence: TGTGCCAGCATACGTGACCTGGGGCGCTACGAGCAGTACTTC. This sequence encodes CASIRDLGRYEQYF.